This T cell receptor (beta chain) came from a study of T cell repertoires in ileal Crohn's disease. Whole-study findings and limits: Endoscopic recurrence occurred in every patient whose clonality exceeded 26.8%.

Germline lookup yields CDR1 SNHLY and CDR2 FYNNEI. CDR3 length equals 15 residues. The ends lost 7 bases at V and 4 bases at J; junction bases unmatched: 6. This table comes from immunoSEQ multiplex PCR, and its TCRdb copy is limited to in-frame clones, with some not included. The profile covers roughly 7,000 clones, with approximately 75% appearing a single time and roughly a tenth taken by the ten largest. As to this clone: What it recognizes is unknown.

Sequencing was done on a sample of ileal tissue. The chain joins TRBV2 to TRBJ2-6; TRBD1 matches at 8 bases. This receptor was taken from an adult with Crohn's disease. The CDR3 loop is CASNQGARGANVLTF. The CDR3 DNA is TGTGCCAGCAATCAGGGGGCGCGAGGGGCCAACGTCCTGACTTTC.